The sample holds a few counts of the clone carrying this T cell receptor beta chain. TCRdb reprocessed the RT-PCR reads with MiXCR, giving one entry per CDR3 protein. The data hold 500,000 to 550,000 distinct CDR3 sequences, with roughly a quarter observed a single time. This sample stems from a study of response to subunit inactivated influenza vaccine. These data were also filed under a second study, of T cells expressing NK-cell markers. That report notes: A 5'RACE template switching approach incorporating UMIs was used to make TCR beta cDNA. Researchers got TCR beta repertoires out of sorted CD3+CD56+NKG2C+, CD3+CD56+NKG2C- and CD3+CD56-NKG2C+ T cells.

The specimen comprised CD4+ T cells sorted from PBMCs, sampled approximately 13 days after vaccination. The sequence was obtained from a man aged 50-60 years who received an inactivated influenza vaccine.

CDR3 sequence: CASSYPTGRNTEAFF. The DNA of the CDR3 is TGTGCCAGCAGTTATCCTACCGGGAGGAACACTGAAGCTTTCTTT. This chain uses TRBV7-9 with TRBJ1-1, with no clear D. The ends were cut back, 6 bases at V and 1 base at J, with 15 bases in the middle. This CDR3 spans 15 amino acids. Germline lookup yields CDR1 SEHNR and CDR2 FQNEAQ (reference sequence).